The source of this TCR beta chain is a study of T cells after yellow fever vaccination. Study information: Fractions of limited cellularity were prepared by means of SMART-Seq v4 Ultra Low Input.

About this clonotype: Its antigen is not known.

Findings and limits, study-wide: Peaking on day 5 versus 15, the secondary response was faster but weaker. Re-detected after boosting: most primary clones, 96% of CD4 and 80% to 90% of CD8.

The germline V gene has CDR1 SGHTA and CDR2 FQGNSA. V gave up 5 bases and J gave up 2 bases, with 14 bases separating them. The CDR3 is 15 amino acids. Template switching by 5'RACE produced TCR cDNA, adding a universal primer site and UMIs. TCRdb itself ran the 5' RACE reads through MiXCR, one entry per CDR3 protein. This table has about 340,000 distinct CDR3 sequences, 9.5% to 15% appearing once. The V and J genes are TRBV7-2 and TRBJ2-3, with D maybe TRBD2 (7 bases). The source is a man younger than 35 who received the YFV17D yellow fever vaccine. Sequenced here: CD4+ T cells sorted from PBMCs, sampled 15 days after the yellow fever booster vaccination. CDR3 nucleotides: TGTGCCAGCAGCCGATGGGGGGGCGACACAGATACGCAGTATTTT. Its translation: CASSRWGGDTDTQYF.